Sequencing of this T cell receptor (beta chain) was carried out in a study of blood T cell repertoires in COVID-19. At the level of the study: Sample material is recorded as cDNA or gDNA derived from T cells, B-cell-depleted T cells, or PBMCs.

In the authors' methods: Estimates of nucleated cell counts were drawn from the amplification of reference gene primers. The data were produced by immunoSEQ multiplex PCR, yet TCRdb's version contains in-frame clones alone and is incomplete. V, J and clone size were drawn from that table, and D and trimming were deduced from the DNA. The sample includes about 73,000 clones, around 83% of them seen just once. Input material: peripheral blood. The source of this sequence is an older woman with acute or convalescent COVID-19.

The CDR3, as DNA: TGTGCCAGCAGCTTAGGTGGGGTTAGCGGGGGGCCTACCACAGATACGCAGTATTTT. Residues: CASSLGGVSGGPTTDTQYF. The V and J genes are TRBV7-8 and TRBJ2-3; 10 positions agree with TRBD2. Per the germline V gene, CDR1 is SGHVS and CDR2 is FQNEAQ. The CDR3 has 19 amino acids. The V gene end was trimmed by 1 base and the J gene end by 2 bases; junction bases not matched to a gene: 12.